A single sample is the source of the 10 T cell receptor beta chains below, sequenced in a study of T cells in Graves' hyperthyroidism and ophthalmopathy. Amplified TCR beta CDR3 regions derived from RNA transcripts. TCR CDR3 underwent first-round RT-PCR with the HTBI primer set. TCRdb reprocessed the multiplex PCR reads with MiXCR, giving one entry per CDR3 protein. The repertoire holds a few hundred thousand distinct CDR3 sequences, with around 20% as singletons. Input material: blood. Receptor source: a man aged 35-49 years with Graves' hyperthyroidism.

This clonotype has a count of ten or more. J is TRBJ1-2 and V is TRBV7-9; no clear D gene. V was pared by 1 base and J by 5 bases, with 8 bases between. Per the germline V gene, CDR1 is SEHNR and CDR2 is FQNEAQ (reference sequence). CDR3 length equals 13 residues. This chain's CDR3 is CASSLVGRYGYTF. The DNA for the CDR3 is TGTGCCAGCAGCTTAGTAGGGCGGTATGGCTACACCTTC.

Many counts were recorded for this clonotype. The genes are TRBV28 and TRBJ1-4; 7 bases fit TRBD1. This CDR3 spans 16 amino acids. The V segment lost 2 bases and the J segment 6 bases; nucleotides outside the gene matches: 9. Germline V CDR1 and CDR2: MDHEN, SYDVKM. Written as DNA, the CDR3 is TGTGCCAGCAGTTTACACACCGCAGGGGGAGATGAAAAACTGTTTTTT. Its protein is CASSLHTAGGDEKLFF.

A few counts support this clonotype. The chain joins TRBV12-3 or TRBV12-4 to TRBJ2-5; no clear D gene. V was pared by 8 bases and J by 4 bases, with 11 bases between. CDR3 length: 12 residues. The CDR3: CASVGATETQYF. CDR3 DNA: TGTGCCAGCGTCGGCGCTACAGAGACCCAGTACTTC.

In regard to this clonotype: With a much larger clone just one base away, this may be a read error. V usage is TRBV10-3 and J usage is TRBJ2-5; tentatively, D is TRBD1 or TRBD2 (5 bases each). Germline assignment: CDR1 ENHRY and CDR2 SYGVKD. The CDR3 totals 11 residues. In nucleotides, the CDR3 is TGTGCCATCGGAGAAGGGGAGACCCGGTACTTC. Its protein is CAIGEGETRYF.

The table lists this clonotype with a few counts. The J gene is TRBJ2-7, the V gene TRBV4-3; 12 positions agree with TRBD1. V lost 4 bases, J lost 3 bases, and 4 bases stayed unmatched. The CDR3 runs to 15 residues. Per germline, CDR1 LGHNA and CDR2 YSLEER. The CDR3 reads CASSRGTGGFYEQYF. The DNA of the CDR3 is TGCGCCAGCAGCCGAGGGACAGGGGGCTTCTACGAGCAGTACTTC.

This clonotype has a count of ten or more. The chain is built from TRBV3-1 and TRBJ1-2, with 7 positions matching TRBD1. The J segment lost 5 bases and the V segment lost 1 base, leaving 4 bases of the junction unmatched. In germline, CDR1 is LGHDT, CDR2 YNNKEL (reference sequence). The CDR3 consists of 14 residues. The CDR3 coding sequence is TGTGCCAGCAGCCAAGTCGGGACAGATTATGGCTACACCTTC. The encoded protein is CASSQVGTDYGYTF.

The sample holds a few counts of this clonotype. This rearrangement joins TRBV15 to TRBJ1-6; D possibly corresponds to TRBD1 (6 bases). Trimming took off 8 bases at V and 8 bases at J, with 19 bases between the two ends. Germline CDR1 is LNHNV and CDR2 is YYDKDF (reference sequence). The CDR3 loop spans 15 amino acids. CDR3 in DNA: TGTGCCACCCTCGAGGACAGCCTGGCGGATTCACCCCTCCACTTT. This gives the protein CATLEDSLADSPLHF.

This clonotype was picked up many times. Here the CDR3 DNA reads TGTGCCAGCAGCTTGGGGACAGAATATGGCTACACCTTC. Translating gives CASSLGTEYGYTF. The chain uses TRBV7-8 and TRBJ1-2, with 7 bases that match TRBD1. V lost 3 bases to trimming and J lost 5 bases; unmatched junction nucleotides: 3. Germline V gives CDR1 SGHVS, CDR2 FQNEAQ. CDR3 length equals 13 residues.

The chain couples TRBV6-1 to TRBJ2-7; possible D gene TRBD1, 6 bases. CDR3 length: 15 residues. Per the germline V gene, CDR1 is MNHNS and CDR2 is SASEGT. The V end lost 6 bases, the J end lost 3 bases, and 18 bases lay between the germline ends. CDR3 amino acids: CASRPTGTPRYEQYF. The CDR3 DNA sequence: TGTGCCAGCAGACCCACCGGGACACCGCGCTACGAGCAGTACTTC.

This clonotype was recorded many times. The gene calls are TRBV15 and TRBJ2-3; TRBD2 matches 8 bases. The germline V gene encodes CDR1 LNHNV and CDR2 YYDKDF (reference sequence). V shed 5 bases and J 2 bases; nucleotides not matched to a gene: 9. The CDR3 is 16 residues long. In nucleotides, the CDR3 is TGTGCCACCAGCTTACACACGGGGGGGGCCACAGATACGCAGTATTTT. It codes for CATSLHTGGATDTQYF.